The source of this TCR beta chain is a study of Ad26.COV2.S vaccination and SARS-CoV-2 variants. Method: immunoSEQ multiplex PCR; TCRdb's copy keeps in-frame clones and lacks some. The sample records about 280,000 clones, more than 75% being singletons. Concerning this clone itself: Its antigen is unknown.

V lost 5 bases, J lost 0 bases, and 10 bases stayed unmatched. This CDR3 comprises 17 residues. The V gene's germline CDR1 is SGHVS and CDR2 FNYEAQ. The sample's treatment: approximately 18 received Ad26.COV2.S at low or high dose, single or two shots; roughly five received placebo; per-sample allocation not given. Sampling was performed 63 days after the first vaccine or placebo injection. Regarding the study as a whole: Non-spike TCR breadth did not differ much between vaccine and placebo recipients. Those who received the vaccine showed greater spike-specific TCR breadth than those given placebo.

V usage is TRBV7-6 and J usage is TRBJ2-7, with 10 bases lining up with TRBD2. The origin of this receptor is a person aged 18 to 59 who received the Ad26.COV2.S COVID-19 vaccine or a placebo. The material was peripheral blood, obtained in a trial of Ad26.COV2.S vaccine versus placebo. As DNA, the CDR3 is TGTGCCAGCAGCCCCCAAATAGCGGGGGGAAGCTCCTACGAGCAGTACTTC. Protein: CASSPQIAGGSSYEQYF.